Detailed here is one T cell receptor beta chain. Library preparation tagged each individual cDNA molecule with a unique molecular identifier. TCRdb re-analysed the RACE reads in MiXCR, keeping a single row per CDR3 protein. This sample has 85,000 to 95,000 distinct CDR3 sequences, with approximately 10% found just once. This entry is derived from a study of human T cells and chemical hapten exposure. About the research overall: The upper back received 0.01% DPC by patch testing, with results read at 6 days. Slight differences in pooled library volume were the main source of varying TCR yields across samples.

Time point here: patch test 2, 6 weeks after DPC sensitization. The treatment denotes: therapeutic diphenylcyclopropenone sensitization with weekly scalp DPC. Venepuncture was done earlier than the placement of each patch test. Germline trimming cut 6 bases from V and 0 bases from J; bases unmatched to any gene: 10. CDR1 and CDR2 from the germline V gene are DFQATT and SNEGSKA (reference sequence). The CDR3 is 16 amino acids. The TCR originated in a middle-aged man with alopecia areata. Some clones in this sample may be carry-over from other donors' samples. The chain links TRBV20-1 to TRBJ2-3; TRBD2 matches at 9 bases. Sequences were derived from whole blood, sampled in connection with sensitization to the hapten diphenylcyclopropenone (DPC). As DNA, the CDR3 is TGCAGTGCAGTCTACCCGACTAGCGGAAGCACAGATACGCAGTATTTT. Translation: CSAVYPTSGSTDTQYF.